The 26 T cell receptor beta chains given below trace back to one sample, sequenced in a study of blood T cell repertoires in COVID-19. TCRdb's copy holds only in-frame clones and misses some; the assay was immunoSEQ multiplex PCR. The data show about 270,000 clones, with around 89% seen just once and over 4% held by the top ten. Sequencing was carried out using peripheral blood. These receptors came from a man in his sixties who had recovered from COVID-19.

V is TRBV5-6 and J is TRBJ2-7; 9 bases align to TRBD1. Germline V gene lookup returns CDR1 SGHDT and CDR2 YYEEEE. CDR3 length: 15 amino acids. V gave up 2 bases and J gave up 3 bases; unmatched junction bases: 6. CDR3: CASSFRGTGFYEQYF. In nucleotides, the CDR3 is TGTGCCAGCAGCTTCCGTGGGACAGGGTTCTACGAGCAGTACTTC. Full variable domain (remainder filled in from reference TRBV5-6 and TRBJ2-7): DAGVTQSPTHLIKTRGQQVTLRCSPKSGHDTVSWYQQALGQGPQFIFQYYEEEERQRGNFPDRFSGHQFPNYSSELNVNALLLGDSALYLCASSFRGTGFYEQYFGPGTRLTVT.

The V call is TRBV19, the J call TRBJ1-5; TRBD1 matches at 9 bases. With 8 bases clipped from V and 6 bases from J, the junction kept 5 bases outside the gene matches. The CDR3 loop spans 13 amino acids. CDR1 is LNHDA and CDR2 is SQIVND in the germline V gene (reference sequence). In nucleotides, the CDR3 is TGTGCCAGTGGGACAGGGAAAGGTCAGCCCCAGCATTTT. The encoded protein is CASGTGKGQPQHF.

CDR3 nucleotide sequence: TGTGCCAGCAGCTTAGGTGGAGTGCAGGGAGCTTTCTTT. Translated, it gives CASSLGGVQGAFF. The rearrangement uses TRBV11-2 and TRBJ1-1, with D possibly being TRBD1 (5 bases). Germline CDR1 reads SGHAT; CDR2 reads FQNNGV. The CDR3 extends over 13 amino acids. Trimming removed 1 base at V and 10 bases at J, with 13 bases between.

As to this clone: This CDR3 is also generated by other DNA sequences in the sample. CDR3 bases: TGCGCCAGCAGCTTCGGTCAGGATCAGCCCCAGCATTTT. Translation: CASSFGQDQPQHF. The rearrangement links TRBV5-1 to TRBJ1-5; unclear D gene. The CDR3 has 13 residues. Trimming stripped 2 bases from V and 5 bases from J, with 8 bases between. Germline V gene sequence: CDR1 SGHRS, CDR2 YFSETQ.

This CDR3 reads CAWTILGGVNTEAFF. CDR3 nucleotide sequence: TGTGCCTGGACCATTCTTGGGGGGGTGAACACTGAAGCTTTCTTT. V and J are TRBV30 and TRBJ1-1, with D possibly matching TRBD1 (5 bases). The germline CDR1 and CDR2 sequences are GTSNPN and SVGIG (reference sequence). The length of the CDR3 is 15 residues. V lost 4 bases, J lost 0 bases, and 15 bases lay in between.

This sequence joins TRBV2 and TRBJ2-4, with D possibly being TRBD1 (5 bases). Germline CDR1 SNHLY, CDR2 FYNNEI. This CDR3 contains 15 residues. V was pared by 6 bases and J by 0 bases, with 12 bases between. CDR3 residues: CASSQQVLAKNIQYF. CDR3 coding DNA: TGTGCCAGCAGCCAACAGGTCCTAGCCAAAAACATTCAGTACTTC.

This rearrangement joins TRBV21-1 to TRBJ2-5; TRBD2, as called in the table, went unchecked against the DNA. TRBV21-1 is flagged as a pseudogene. This CDR3 region has 17 residues. CDR3 nucleotide sequence: TGTGCCAGCAGCGCCCGACCTAATCAGCGGGGGGGGGAGACCCAGTACTTC. Its protein product is CASSARPNQRGGETQYF.

The chain couples TRBV16 to TRBJ1-5, with a possible D match to TRBD1 (6 bases). The V gene's germline CDR1 is KGHSY and CDR2 FQNENV. V lost 3 bases and J lost 4, with 10 bases in between. The CDR3 extends over 14 amino acids. The CDR3 loop is CASSHRTGNQPQHF. The CDR3 region has the DNA TGTGCCAGCAGCCACCGAACAGGGAATCAGCCCCAGCATTTT.

The chain has TRBV10-1 and TRBJ2-1; 10 nucleotides align to TRBD1. CDR1 is WNHNN, CDR2 SYGVQD, per germline (reference sequence). The ends lost 3 bases at V and 8 bases at J; junction bases unmatched: 7. The CDR3 covers 15 residues. CDR3 sequence reads: CASSDGQGVRDEQFF. The CDR3 nucleotides are TGCGCCAGCAGTGATGGACAGGGGGTTAGGGATGAGCAGTTCTTC.

The V and J genes are TRBV4-1 and TRBJ2-7, with 9 nucleotides matching TRBD1. Germline V gene data show CDR1 as MGHRA and CDR2 as YSYEKL. V shed 3 bases and J 5 bases; nucleotides not matched to a gene: 8. The CDR3 loop spans 15 amino acids. CDR3 DNA: TGCGCCAGCAGCCATTGGACAGGGGAAGGCCACGAGCAGTACTTC. Translated: CASSHWTGEGHEQYF.

The chain recombines TRBV11-2 with TRBJ2-7; 8 bases fit TRBD2. This CDR3 has 15 amino acids. Trimming at V came to 1 base and at J to 7 bases, leaving 9 bases not matched to a gene. Per the germline V gene, CDR1 is SGHAT and CDR2 is FQNNGV. The CDR3 DNA is TGTGCCAGCAGCTTAGCGGGGGGGGTAGTACGTGAGCAGTACTTC. It specifies CASSLAGGVVREQYF.

The J gene is TRBJ1-3, the V gene TRBV7-3, with a weak D call TRBD1 (5 bases). CDR3 size: 16 residues. V shed 1 base and J shed 2 bases, with 12 bases lying between them. CDR1 is SGHTA and CDR2 is FQGTGA in the germline V gene. CDR3 bases: TGTGCCAGCAGCTTAATAGGACACCAGACTGGAAACACCATATATTTT. Translating gives CASSLIGHQTGNTIYF.

The chain joins TRBV5-4 to TRBJ2-1; D is unresolved. V lost 3 bases to trimming and J lost 4 bases, with 5 bases between them. CDR1 is SGHNT, CDR2 YYREEE, per germline (reference sequence). The CDR3 contains 12 residues. The DNA of the CDR3 is TGTGCCAGCAGCTCCCAGTACAATGAGCAGTTCTTC. Translation: CASSSQYNEQFF.

V and J are TRBV12-5 and TRBJ1-6; TRBD1 aligns across 7 bases. V was clipped by 0 bases and J by 0 bases; unmatched bases: 17. Per germline, CDR1 LGHNT and CDR2 FRNRAP. The CDR3 runs 22 residues. CDR3: CASGLVPSTGTTLSSYNSPLHF. The CDR3 nucleotides are TGTGCTAGTGGTTTGGTCCCCTCGACAGGGACAACCCTTAGCTCCTATAATTCACCCCTCCACTTT.

V usage is TRBV6-6 and J usage is TRBJ2-7, with D possibly TRBD1 on 6 matching bases. Germline values: CDR1 MNHNY, CDR2 SVGAGI (reference sequence). V was trimmed by 6 bases and J by 4 bases, leaving 10 bases between them. The CDR3 covers 12 residues. CDR3 coding DNA: TGTGCCAGCAGGGCAGGGGCGTACGAGCAGTACTTC. This gives the protein CASRAGAYEQYF.

The CDR3 reads CASVGTGITGELFF. The DNA of the CDR3 is TGCGCCAGCGTCGGGACAGGGATAACCGGGGAGCTGTTTTTT. The chain uses TRBV5-1 and TRBJ2-2; 9 nucleotides match TRBD1. Germline V lookup: CDR1 SGHRS, CDR2 YFSETQ. The V segment lost 7 bases and the J segment 5 bases; nucleotides outside the gene matches: 6. This CDR3 has 14 amino acids.

The chain has TRBV24-1 and TRBJ2-3; the match to TRBD2 covers 16 bases. V lost 3 bases, J lost 1 base, and 6 bases stayed unmatched. Germline V gene sequence: CDR1 KGHDR, CDR2 SFDVKD. The CDR3 length is 19 residues. CDR3 sequence reads: CATSDAGTSGGAGTDTQYF. The CDR3 DNA is TGTGCCACCAGTGATGCCGGGACTAGCGGGGGGGCTGGCACAGATACGCAGTATTTT.

The rearrangement uses TRBV2 and TRBJ1-2; D gene ambiguous. Germline V gene data show CDR1 as SNHLY and CDR2 as FYNNEI. The CDR3 contains 14 residues. Trimming took 1 base from V and 4 from J, leaving 10 bases between them. The CDR3 loop is CASSEGSGSYGYTF. Here the CDR3 DNA reads TGTGCCAGCAGTGAAGGGTCGGGTAGCTATGGCTACACCTTC.

CDR3 bases: TGTGCCAGCAGCGTAGCCCCGAAGGGGGCCACCGGGGAGCTGTTTTTT. Translating it yields CASSVAPKGATGELFF. This sequence joins TRBV9 and TRBJ2-2, with 7 bases lining up with TRBD1. The CDR3 has 16 amino acids. J gave up 4 bases and V 0 bases, and 6 bases lay outside the gene matches. Looked up from germline, CDR1 is SGDLS and CDR2 is YYNGEE.

The gene calls are TRBV19 and TRBJ1-5, with D possibly being TRBD1 (5 bases). Trimming removed 4 bases from V and 6 bases from J, with 16 bases in between. The CDR3 loop spans 15 amino acids. The germline V gene encodes CDR1 LNHDA and CDR2 SQIVND (reference sequence). The chain's CDR3 is CASSRGGERGQPQHF. CDR3 nucleotide sequence: TGTGCCAGTAGTAGGGGGGGAGAGCGGGGTCAGCCCCAGCATTTT.

This chain links TRBV9 with TRBJ2-2; the match to TRBD2 covers 8 bases. This CDR3 comprises 17 residues. The ends lost 0 bases at V and 4 bases at J; junction bases unmatched: 8. Germline assignment: CDR1 SGDLS and CDR2 YYNGEE. The CDR3 region is CASSVGGRRGGTGELFF. CDR3 nucleotides: TGTGCCAGCAGCGTAGGTGGTAGACGGGGGGGCACCGGGGAGCTGTTTTTT.

The J gene is TRBJ2-3, the V gene TRBV7-3; 12 nucleotides line up with TRBD2. The J segment lost 2 bases and the V segment lost 2 bases, leaving 5 bases of the junction unmatched. The CDR3 runs to 17 residues. CDR1 and CDR2 (germline): SGHTA, FQGTGA. The CDR3 loop is CASSLGTSGSLTDTQYF. The DNA of the CDR3 is TGTGCCAGCAGCTTAGGGACTAGCGGGTCCCTCACAGATACGCAGTATTTT.

The rearrangement joins TRBV7-3 to TRBJ2-1, with a tentative D call TRBD1 (6 bases). Trimming left V 5 bases short and J 5 bases short, with 19 bases between. CDR3 length: 16 amino acids. The germline V gene has CDR1 SGHTA and CDR2 FQGTGA. The CDR3 sequence: CASSTTAGTKHNEQFF. The CDR3 coding sequence is TGTGCCAGCAGCACCACCGCCGGGACAAAACACAATGAGCAGTTCTTC.

The V call is TRBV3-1 (or the pseudogene TRBV3-2), the J call TRBJ1-4, with 12 bases that match TRBD1. CDR1 and CDR2 (germline): LGHDT, YNNKEL (reference sequence). The CDR3 contains 16 residues. V dropped 10 bases and J dropped 8; count of bases not matched to a gene: 14. This chain's CDR3 is CATQGTGGAGREKLFF. Written as DNA, the CDR3 is TGTGCCACCCAAGGGACAGGGGGCGCGGGAAGAGAAAAACTGTTTTTT.

The chain employs TRBV7-2 and TRBJ1-2; 10 bases fit TRBD1. CDR3 length equals 15 residues. V dropped 1 base and J dropped 6; count of bases not matched to a gene: 5. CDR1 and CDR2 (germline): SGHTA, FQGNSA. The CDR3 coding sequence is TGTGCCAGCAGCTTAGGGAATGACAGGGGGCATGGCTACACCTTC. This encodes CASSLGNDRGHGYTF.

This chain connects TRBV5-4 to TRBJ1-4; TRBD1 is a possible D gene (5 bases). The CDR3 is made up of 15 amino acids. CDR1 is SGHNT, CDR2 YYREEE, per germline (reference sequence). The V end lost 8 bases, the J end lost 6 bases, and 20 bases lay between the germline ends. DNA of the CDR3: TGTGCCAGTCGCGCCGGGCCCCGGGGGGATGAAAAACTGTTTTTT. This encodes CASRAGPRGDEKLFF.